What follows is one T cell receptor beta chain and its context. Its specificity is not known. Method: immunoSEQ multiplex PCR; TCRdb's copy keeps in-frame clones and lacks some. The sample carries over 400,000 clones, less than 95% recorded once. The sample is drawn from a study of Ad26.COV2.S vaccination and SARS-CoV-2 variants. The treatment: around 19 received Ad26.COV2.S at low or high dose, single or two shots; five or six received placebo; per-sample allocation not given. The investigators took samples on day 63 after the first vaccine or placebo injection. Study outcomes and limitations: Measurements of TCR breadth and depth may have given underestimates of the total T cell responses.

This clonotype was sampled from a person between 18 and 65 years old who received the Ad26.COV2.S COVID-19 vaccine or a placebo. The sequenced sample was peripheral blood, obtained in a trial of Ad26.COV2.S vaccine versus placebo.

The CDR3 loop reads CASSPGTSGGEGETQYF. Written as DNA, the CDR3 is TGTGCCAGCAGTCCCGGGACTAGCGGGGGCGAGGGAGAGACCCAGTACTTC. V gene TRBV6-2 or TRBV6-3 combines with J gene TRBJ2-5; 14 bases map to TRBD2. CDR1 is MNHEY and CDR2 is SVGEGT in the germline V gene. V dropped 5 bases and J dropped 4; count of bases not matched to a gene: 9. The CDR3 extends over 17 amino acids.